Sequencing of this T cell receptor (beta chain) was carried out in a study of cytomegalovirus exposure and HLA in healthy donors. The germline gives CDR1 MNHNY, CDR2 SVGAGI (reference sequence). V shed 2 bases and J shed 1 base, with 11 bases lying between them. The CDR3 length is 15 residues. The PCR ran on 60 Vbeta and 13 Jbeta primers. Repertoires were generated with immunoSEQ multiplex PCR, while TCRdb's copy carries only in-frame clones and drops some. The sample lists under 150,000 clones; roughly 80% were seen once. The sequencing sample was made of PBMCs. The origin of this receptor is a man aged 40-50 years in good health and CMV-seropositive. This sequence joins TRBV6-6 and TRBJ1-1; D ambiguous. In DNA form, the CDR3 reads TGTGCCAGCAGTTACAGAGACAACGAGAACACTGAAGCTTTCTTT. It is translated as CASSYRDNENTEAFF.